These 24 T cell receptor beta chains originate from one sample sequenced in a study of molecular identifiers for immune sequencing clone quantification. MiXCR, applied by TCRdb to the PCR reads, yields one record per CDR3 protein. The sample has 400,000 to 600,000 distinct CDR3 sequences, about 25% seen once; the top ten hold around 0.76%. The specimen was naive CD8+ T cells from blood, with Jurkat cell RNA spiked in. The sample's subset: FACS-sorted CD8+CD4-CCR7+CD45RA+ naive T cells. The receptors derive from a human donor in good health. Some libraries in this study had Jurkat cell RNA spiked in.

The rearrangement joins TRBV4-3 to TRBJ2-1; 12 bases match TRBD2. V lost 0 bases and J lost 4; bases outside the gene matches: 10. The germline V gene encodes CDR1 LGHNA and CDR2 YSLEER. This CDR3 contains 19 residues. DNA for the CDR3: TGCGCCAGCAGCCAAGATTGGGCTAGCGGGGGGGCAAGATACAATGAGCAGTTCTTC. This codes for CASSQDWASGGARYNEQFF.

This clonotype was counted at least ten times. The chain combines TRBV29-1 with TRBJ1-1, with D possibly TRBD1 on 6 matching bases. V was pared by 1 base and J by 0 bases, with 12 bases between. CDR3 length: 15 residues. Germline CDR1 and CDR2: SQVTM and ANQGSEA. The CDR3 spells CSVEARGYMNTEAFF. The CDR3 region has the DNA TGCAGCGTTGAAGCCAGGGGCTATATGAACACTGAAGCTTTCTTT.

This clonotype was detected ten times or more. The J gene is TRBJ1-1, the V gene TRBV5-4, with D unresolved. CDR1 SGHNT and CDR2 YYREEE come from the germline V gene (reference sequence). This CDR3 has 13 residues. V was pared by 4 bases and J by 4 bases, with 11 bases between. CDR3 nucleotides: TGTGCCAGCAGCCCCGGGCCGAGCACTGAAGCTTTCTTT. Its protein is CASSPGPSTEAFF.

The CDR3 nucleotides are TGTGCCAGCAGCTTCGTGTCTGAAAACATTCAGTACTTC. As protein: CASSFVSENIQYF. This chain uses TRBV7-9 with TRBJ2-4; D is ambiguous. Germline V gives CDR1 SEHNR, CDR2 FQNEAQ (reference sequence). This CDR3 is built from 13 residues. Between the trimmed V and J ends, which lost 3 bases and 5 bases, there was a span of 8 bases.

This clonotype was observed many times. This chain connects TRBV28 to TRBJ2-7; the match to TRBD2 covers 10 bases. J gave up 3 bases and V 3 bases, and 5 bases lay outside the gene matches. Germline CDR1 is MDHEN and CDR2 is SYDVKM. The CDR3 contains 15 residues. The CDR3 loop is CASSLVRTSGYEQYF. The CDR3 DNA reads as TGTGCCAGCAGTTTGGTAAGGACTAGCGGCTACGAGCAGTACTTC.

The chain is built from TRBV7-8 and TRBJ2-3; 9 bases are shared with TRBD2. From germline, CDR1 is SGHVS and CDR2 FQNEAQ. The ends lost 1 base at V and 1 base at J; junction bases unmatched: 6. CDR3 length: 17 amino acids. The CDR3 sequence: CASSLGALAGRTDTQYF. In DNA, the CDR3 is TGTGCCAGCAGCTTAGGAGCACTAGCGGGTCGCACAGATACGCAGTATTTT.

This clonotype came up a few times. The gene calls are TRBV7-6 and TRBJ2-7; the D gene is possibly TRBD2 (6 bases). V was cut by 5 bases and J by 1 base, with 12 bases left in between. CDR3 length equals 14 residues. The germline CDR1 and CDR2 sequences are SGHVS and FNYEAQ. CDR3 loop: CASSPLGGSYEQYF. CDR3 coding DNA: TGTGCCAGCAGCCCTCTCGGGGGATCCTACGAGCAGTACTTC.

This clonotype was seen many times. This rearrangement joins TRBV5-1 to TRBJ1-1; 7 bases line up with TRBD1. CDR1 SGHRS and CDR2 YFSETQ come from the germline V gene. V was clipped by 4 bases and J by 0 bases; unmatched bases: 6. The CDR3 loop spans 15 amino acids. The CDR3 here is CASSSRTGVNTEAFF. As DNA, the CDR3 is TGCGCCAGCAGCAGCAGGACAGGCGTGAACACTGAAGCTTTCTTT.

The chain joins TRBV4-3 to TRBJ2-5; 8 bases map to TRBD2. The germline CDR1 and CDR2 sequences are LGHNA and YSLEER. V trimming: 0 bases; J trimming: 3 bases; junction bases outside the gene matches: 3. The length of the CDR3 is 15 residues. CDR3 loop: CASSQDWTSKETQYF. The CDR3 DNA follows: TGCGCCAGCAGCCAAGATTGGACTAGCAAAGAGACCCAGTACTTC.

This clonotype has a count of ten or more. The rearrangement uses TRBV6-5 and TRBJ2-5; D may be TRBD2 (5 bases). Looked up from germline, CDR1 is MNHEY and CDR2 is SVGAGI. Trimming removed 2 bases from V and 3 bases from J, with 10 bases in between. The CDR3 runs to 14 residues. CDR3 protein: CASSYGGGEETQYF. CDR3 DNA: TGTGCCAGCAGTTACGGCGGAGGAGAAGAGACCCAGTACTTC.

This clonotype was seen repeatedly, ten times or more. The chain couples TRBV5-6 to TRBJ1-1, with 7 bases lining up with TRBD1. Trimming at V came to 0 bases and at J to 0 bases, leaving 2 bases not matched to a gene. The CDR3 extends over 15 amino acids. Germline lookup yields CDR1 SGHDT and CDR2 YYEEEE. The CDR3 sequence: CASSLEGQMNTEAFF. The CDR3 DNA is TGTGCCAGCAGCTTGGAGGGACAGATGAACACTGAAGCTTTCTTT. Combining the CDR3 with reference TRBV5-6 and TRBJ1-1 gives the whole variable domain DAGVTQSPTHLIKTRGQQVTLRCSPKSGHDTVSWYQQALGQGPQFIFQYYEEEERQRGNFPDRFSGHQFPNYSSELNVNALLLGDSALYLCASSLEGQMNTEAFFGQGTRLTVV.

There are many counts of this clonotype. This chain uses TRBV7-9 with TRBJ1-1; TRBD1 aligns across 12 bases. The CDR3 length is 18 residues. Germline lookup yields CDR1 SEHNR and CDR2 FQNEAQ (reference sequence). J lost 0 bases, V lost 5 bases, and 10 bases had no gene match. The CDR3 bases are TGTGCCAGCAGCCCCGTGGTCCGGGACAGGGGGCTGAACACTGAAGCTTTCTTT. Its protein is CASSPVVRDRGLNTEAFF. The variable domain in full, completed from reference TRBV7-9 and TRBJ1-1, reads DTGVSQNPRHKITKRGQNVTFRCDPISEHNRLYWYRQTLGQGPEFLTYFQNEAQLEKSRLLSDRFSAERPKGSFSTLEIQRTEQGDSAMYLCASSPVVRDRGLNTEAFFGQGTRLTVV.

This clonotype was detected a few times. The chain couples TRBV11-2 to TRBJ2-3; no firm D call. The CDR3 contains 16 residues. Between the trimmed V and J ends, which lost 1 base and 0 bases, there was a span of 11 bases. Germline V gene data show CDR1 as SGHAT and CDR2 as FQNNGV. CDR3 coding DNA: TGTGCCAGCAGCTTAGTGGTGGAACCTAGCACAGATACGCAGTATTTT. It encodes CASSLVVEPSTDTQYF.

Worth noting for this clonotype: A junction boundary mismatches the germline segment, possibly from a read error. V is TRBV11-2 and J is TRBJ2-3, with a tentative D call TRBD2 (6 bases). This CDR3 contains 19 residues. Germline CDR1 SGHAT, CDR2 FQNNGV. The chain's CDR3 is CASRLEGGRSGYSTDTQYF. The CDR3 nucleotides are TGTGCCAGCCGCTTAGAAGGAGGCCGGAGCGGGTATAGCACAGATACGCAGTATTTT.

Regarding this clonotype: A much larger clone sits a single nucleotide away, making a read error possible. This chain links TRBV4-3 with TRBJ1-1; D not resolved. CDR3 length equals 16 residues. Looked up from germline, CDR1 is LGHNA and CDR2 is YSLEER. The CDR3 loop reads CDSSQDSGFPNTEAFF. In DNA, the CDR3 is TGCGACAGCAGCCAAGATTCTGGTTTCCCGAACACTGAAGCTTTCTTT.

In this sample, this clonotype turned up a few times. In DNA form, the CDR3 reads TGTGCCAGCAGCACGTCGGGGGATTCCAATCAGCCCCAGCATTTT. It yields the protein CASSTSGDSNQPQHF. This chain connects TRBV3-1 to TRBJ1-5, with a weak D call TRBD1 (5 bases). The CDR3 has 15 amino acids. Germline CDR1 and CDR2: LGHDT and YNNKEL (reference sequence). Trimming shortened V by 5 bases and J by 3 bases, and 14 bases separated the two germline ends.

This clonotype has a count of ten or more. The J gene is TRBJ2-2, the V gene TRBV5-4; 8 bases line up with TRBD2. The CDR3 loop spans 15 amino acids. V lost 6 bases and J lost 5; bases outside the gene matches: 9. Germline CDR1 SGHNT, CDR2 YYREEE (reference sequence). CDR3 DNA sequence: TGTGCCAGCAACCTGGCGGGAGGAGGGACCGGGGAGCTGTTTTTT. It codes for CASNLAGGGTGELFF.

This clonotype was recorded a few times. This chain connects TRBV19 to TRBJ2-3, with 7 bases aligning to TRBD2. The trim removed 10 bases at V and 4 bases at J, leaving 5 bases unmatched. The germline CDR1 and CDR2 sequences are LNHDA and SQIVND (reference sequence). CDR3 length: 12 amino acids. The CDR3 DNA is TGTGCCACGGGGGGTAGCGCAGATACGCAGTATTTT. As protein: CATGGSADTQYF.

This clonotype has at least ten counts. V gene TRBV28 combines with J gene TRBJ2-2, with 8 bases identical to TRBD1. The length of the CDR3 is 16 residues. CDR1 is MDHEN, CDR2 SYDVKM, per germline. Trimming at V came to 4 bases and at J to 2 bases, leaving 6 bases not matched to a gene. The CDR3 bases are TGTGCCAGCAGTTACGGGACAGGACTTAACACCGGGGAGCTGTTTTTT. This gives the protein CASSYGTGLNTGELFF.

This sequence joins TRBV9 and TRBJ2-7, with 9 positions matching TRBD1. The CDR3 runs to 15 residues. Germline CDR1 SGDLS, CDR2 YYNGEE. Trimming at V came to 4 bases and at J to 2 bases, leaving 7 bases not matched to a gene. The CDR3, as DNA: TGTGCCAGCAGCATCGGACAGGGGAAGGCCTACGAGCAGTACTTC. It codes for CASSIGQGKAYEQYF.

The V gene is TRBV6-2 or TRBV6-3, the J gene TRBJ2-7, with a tentative D call TRBD2 (6 bases). This CDR3 contains 17 residues. The germline CDR1 and CDR2 sequences are MNHEY and SVGEGT. Deletions cut 6 bases from V and 2 bases from J, with 23 bases between. CDR3 sequence reads: CASRHDPRGTNPYEQYF. CDR3 in DNA: TGTGCCAGCAGACACGACCCCCGGGGGACCAACCCCTACGAGCAGTACTTC.

This clonotype occurred a few times. The gene calls are TRBV9 and TRBJ1-4; D not resolved. The V gene's germline CDR1 is SGDLS and CDR2 YYNGEE. CDR3 length: 15 amino acids. The ends were cut back, 0 bases at V and 2 bases at J, with 8 bases in the middle. The CDR3 DNA is TGTGCCAGCAGCGTAGGTTGGGAGACTAATGAAAAACTGTTTTTT. Protein sequence: CASSVGWETNEKLFF. The entire variable domain, with the rest obtained from reference TRBV9 and TRBJ1-4, is as follows: DSGVTQTPKHLITATGQRVTLRCSPRSGDLSVYWYQQSLDQGLQFLIQYYNGEERAKGNILERFSAQQFPDLHSELNLSSLELGDSALYFCASSVGWETNEKLFFGSGTQLSVL.

In this sample, this clonotype turned up a few times. The chain combines TRBV7-9 with TRBJ1-5; D not resolved. Germline lookup yields CDR1 SEHNR and CDR2 FQNEAQ (reference sequence). V was trimmed by 3 bases and J by 6 bases, leaving 12 bases between them. The CDR3 is 14 amino acids. This chain's CDR3 is CASSFEVQAQPQHF. The DNA of the CDR3 is TGTGCCAGCAGCTTCGAGGTCCAGGCTCAGCCCCAGCATTTT.

In this sample, this clonotype turned up a few times. The rearrangement joins TRBV6-5 to TRBJ2-7; D is tentatively TRBD1 or TRBD2 (5 bases each). V was trimmed by 2 bases and J by 5 bases, leaving 10 bases between them. The CDR3 length is 13 residues. Per germline, CDR1 MNHEY and CDR2 SVGAGI. As DNA, the CDR3 is TGTGCCAGCAGTTACGGGGGAGTCGACGAGCAGTACTTC. Translation gives CASSYGGVDEQYF.